One T cell receptor beta chain is described in this entry. In the study's own analysis: Amplification from reference gene primers served as the basis for estimated nucleated cell counts. Some clones are missing from TCRdb's copy, which holds only in-frame ones; the method was immunoSEQ multiplex PCR. The V and J calls and clone size were taken over from that table, and D and trimming were inferred from the DNA. The sample consists of 160,000 or so clones, about 88% of them appearing once. This sample was taken from a study of blood T cell repertoires in COVID-19. Study-wide context: Collection of acute and convalescent COVID-19 samples took place in the United States, Italy and Spain. The analysed material was cDNA or gDNA that came from T cells, B-cell-depleted T cells, or PBMCs.

The CDR3 totals 17 residues. Germline CDR1 MDHEN, CDR2 SYDVKM. Trimming removed 2 bases from V and 1 base from J, with 16 bases in between. The V gene is TRBV28, the J gene TRBJ2-3; TRBD1 might be the D (6 bases). Sequenced input: peripheral blood. This sequence was found in a woman in her sixties or seventies with acute or convalescent COVID-19. CDR3 region: CASSLNPRGRGTDTQYF. The CDR3 DNA reads TGTGCCAGCAGTTTAAACCCCAGGGGCCGGGGCACAGATACGCAGTATTTT.